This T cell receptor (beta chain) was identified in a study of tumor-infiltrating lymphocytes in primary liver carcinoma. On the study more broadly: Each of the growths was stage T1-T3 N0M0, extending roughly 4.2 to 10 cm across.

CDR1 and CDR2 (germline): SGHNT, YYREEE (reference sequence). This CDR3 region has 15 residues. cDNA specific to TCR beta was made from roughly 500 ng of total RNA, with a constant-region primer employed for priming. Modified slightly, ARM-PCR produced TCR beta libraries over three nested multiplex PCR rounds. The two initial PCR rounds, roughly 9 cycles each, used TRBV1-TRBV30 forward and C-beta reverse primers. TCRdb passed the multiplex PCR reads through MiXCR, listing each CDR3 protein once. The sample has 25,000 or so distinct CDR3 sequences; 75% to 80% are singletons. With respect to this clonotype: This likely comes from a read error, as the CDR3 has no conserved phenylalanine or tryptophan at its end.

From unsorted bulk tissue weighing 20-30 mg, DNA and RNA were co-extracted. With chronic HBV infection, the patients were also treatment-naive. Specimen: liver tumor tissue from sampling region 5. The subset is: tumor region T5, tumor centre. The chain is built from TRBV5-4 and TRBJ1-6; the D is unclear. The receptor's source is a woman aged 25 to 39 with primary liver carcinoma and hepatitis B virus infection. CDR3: CACSPRAGDNSPLHL. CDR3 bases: TGTGCCTGCAGCCCAAGGGCGGGAGATAATTCACCCCTCCACTTA.